The 28 T cell receptor beta chains in this list originate from one sample, sequenced in a study of Ad26.COV2.S vaccination and SARS-CoV-2 variants. Clones were read by immunoSEQ multiplex PCR, and TCRdb kept only the in-frame ones, dropping some. The sample holds about 350,000 clones; 92% are singletons and the top ten take under 5%. This specimen was peripheral blood, taken after recovery from COVID-19. The source is a human donor who had recovered from COVID-19.

The gene calls are TRBV27 and TRBJ1-6, with 7 nucleotides matching TRBD1. The CDR3 length is 14 residues. The V and J ends lost 6 bases and 10 bases, in that order; junction bases with no gene match: 9. Germline values: CDR1 MNHEY, CDR2 SMNVEV (reference sequence). The DNA for the CDR3 is TGTGCCAGCAGCCGAAAGGGGGCTTTCTCACCCCTCCACTTT. This translates into CASSRKGAFSPLHF.

The rearrangement joins TRBV27 to TRBJ1-5, with D perhaps matching TRBD1 (5 bases). The CDR3 runs 13 residues. V lost 5 bases and J lost 6, with 11 bases in between. Germline CDR1 reads MNHEY; CDR2 reads SMNVEV (reference sequence). The CDR3 DNA follows: TGTGCCAGCAGTGACGGGGGGGGTCAGCCCCAGCATTTT. Translated, it gives CASSDGGGQPQHF.

The chain links TRBV2 to TRBJ2-7; 7 bases align to TRBD1. After removal of 7 bases from V and 1 base from J, the junction contained 10 bases not matched to a gene. Germline V lookup: CDR1 SNHLY, CDR2 FYNNEI. The CDR3 extends over 15 amino acids. The CDR3 reads CASIYRDRASYEQYF. The DNA of the CDR3 is TGTGCCAGCATTTACCGAGACAGGGCTTCCTACGAGCAGTACTTC.

The chain combines TRBV7-9 with TRBJ1-6; 7 positions agree with TRBD1. The junction had 1 base not matched to a gene; V was cut back by 8 bases and J by 3 bases. This CDR3 is built from 13 residues. Germline loops: CDR1 SEHNR, CDR2 FQNEAQ (reference sequence). CDR3 coding DNA: TGTGCCAGCCGGGACAGCTATAATTCACCCCTCCACTTT. Its protein is CASRDSYNSPLHF.

The rearrangement joins TRBV24-1 to TRBJ2-7; no firm D call. V was clipped by 2 bases and J by 0 bases, with 16 bases between them. The CDR3 has 17 amino acids. In germline, CDR1 is KGHDR, CDR2 SFDVKD. CDR3 nucleotides: TGTGCCACCAGTGATTCATCTGGCAGACCGAGCTCCTACGAGCAGTACTTC. Translated: CATSDSSGRPSSYEQYF.

CDR3 bases: TGTGCCAGTACACGACCCGGTAGGAGCACTGAAGCTTTCTTT. The encoded protein is CASTRPGRSTEAFF. V and J are TRBV19 and TRBJ1-1; D remains ambiguous. The CDR3 runs to 14 residues. CDR1 and CDR2 (germline): LNHDA, SQIVND (reference sequence). The ends were cut back, 7 bases at V and 4 bases at J, with 16 bases in the middle.

The V and J genes are TRBV6-4 and TRBJ2-4, with 7 nucleotides matching TRBD2. The ends lost 7 bases at V and 2 bases at J; junction bases unmatched: 14. The CDR3 covers 17 residues. CDR1 is MRHNA and CDR2 is SNTAGT in the germline V gene. The chain's CDR3 is CASTIGAGETSKNIQYF. In nucleotides, the CDR3 is TGTGCCAGCACGATTGGGGCGGGGGAAACCTCCAAAAACATTCAGTACTTC.

The chain has TRBV7-2 and TRBJ1-2; D is perhaps TRBD1 (6 bases). From germline, CDR1 is SGHTA and CDR2 FQGNSA. This CDR3 region has 13 residues. The V end lost 1 base, the J end lost 6 bases, and 9 bases lay between the germline ends. CDR3 DNA sequence: TGTGCCAGCAGCTTAGAGGGGGGCCATGGCTACACCTTC. Its translation: CASSLEGGHGYTF.

This clone was seen a single time. The chain uses TRBV5-8 and TRBJ1-4; D uncertain. The CDR3 totals 11 residues. V lost 4 bases, J lost 13 bases, and 11 bases lay in between. Germline CDR1 reads SGHTS; CDR2 reads YDEGEE. The CDR3 loop reads CASSTQLGLFF. Written as DNA, the CDR3 is TGTGCCAGCAGCACACAATTAGGACTGTTTTTT.

V is TRBV13 and J is TRBJ1-1; unclear D gene. The germline V and J ends were trimmed by 0 bases and 4 bases, with 6 bases remaining between them. Germline CDR1 is PRHDT and CDR2 is FYEKMQ (reference sequence). This CDR3 has 13 amino acids. CDR3 in amino acids: CASSLGGLTEAFF. For the CDR3, the DNA is TGTGCCAGCAGCTTAGGGGGCCTCACTGAAGCTTTCTTT.

This chain joins TRBV19 and TRBJ2-7, with 7 nucleotides matching TRBD2. The CDR3 is 15 amino acids. Trimming cost V 3 bases and J 3 bases; bases outside gene matches: 8. Germline CDR1 is LNHDA and CDR2 is SQIVND (reference sequence). This CDR3 reads CASSMYLAAHYEQYF. For the CDR3, the DNA is TGTGCCAGTAGTATGTACCTAGCGGCCCACTACGAGCAGTACTTC.

J is TRBJ1-2 and V is TRBV3-1 (or the pseudogene TRBV3-2), with 7 bases fitting TRBD1. This CDR3 comprises 15 residues. V dropped 4 bases and J dropped 4; count of bases not matched to a gene: 9. CDR1 is LGHDT and CDR2 is YNNKEL in the germline V gene (reference sequence). The CDR3 sequence is CASSPSTGRRYGYTF. The CDR3 nucleotides read TGTGCCAGCAGCCCGTCGACAGGGAGACGCTATGGCTACACCTTC.

V usage is TRBV6-5 and J usage is TRBJ2-6; possibly TRBD1 or TRBD2 for D (5 bases each). The CDR3 consists of 15 residues. Trimming removed 7 bases from V and 0 bases from J, with 10 bases in between. In germline, CDR1 is MNHEY, CDR2 SVGAGI. CDR3 amino acids: CASNPGASGANVLTF. DNA of the CDR3: TGTGCCAGCAACCCCGGGGCCTCTGGGGCCAACGTCCTGACTTTC.

This chain connects TRBV11-2 to TRBJ2-5; D is undetermined. The V gene lost 1 base and the J gene lost 1 base, with 10 bases spanning the gap. This CDR3 comprises 15 residues. Germline V gives CDR1 SGHAT, CDR2 FQNNGV. The CDR3 is CASSLAPRPQETQYF. CDR3 sequence (DNA): TGTGCCAGCAGCTTAGCCCCGCGGCCCCAAGAGACCCAGTACTTC.

This clone was found once. The chain employs TRBV6-5 and TRBJ1-2, with D hard to call. CDR1 is MNHEY and CDR2 is SVGAGI in the germline V gene. Between the trimmed V and J ends, which lost 4 bases and 3 bases, there was a span of 9 bases. The CDR3 loop spans 13 amino acids. CDR3 sequence (DNA): TGTGCCAGCAGTTTAGCTTTGGACTATGGCTACACCTTC. It encodes CASSLALDYGYTF.

The V gene is TRBV3-1 (or the pseudogene TRBV3-2), the J gene TRBJ2-1; D is unclear. This CDR3 is 13 amino acids long. The germline V and J ends were trimmed by 1 base and 9 bases, with 10 bases remaining between them. The V gene's germline CDR1 is LGHDT and CDR2 YNNKEL (reference sequence). The CDR3 region is CASSQGAAIEQFF. The CDR3, as DNA: TGTGCCAGCAGCCAAGGAGCAGCGATTGAGCAGTTCTTC.

This chain links TRBV4-1 with TRBJ1-5; D is possibly TRBD1 (5 bases). This CDR3 spans 16 amino acids. The V and J ends lost 5 bases and 3 bases respectively, with 17 bases between them. Germline V gives CDR1 MGHRA, CDR2 YSYEKL. CDR3 nucleotides: TGCGCCAGCAGCTTTAGAGTGACAGCTACCAATCAGCCCCAGCATTTT. Translation: CASSFRVTATNQPQHF.

The chain recombines TRBV5-1 with TRBJ1-1; D is uncertain. The germline V gene has CDR1 SGHRS and CDR2 YFSETQ. Trimming shortened V by 0 bases and J by 1 base, and 10 bases separated the two germline ends. The CDR3 consists of 15 residues. As DNA, the CDR3 is TGCGCCAGCAGCTTGGATGGGGTCCAGAACACTGAAGCTTTCTTT. Translating gives CASSLDGVQNTEAFF.

The chain recombines TRBV4-2 with TRBJ2-5; weak D call: TRBD2 (5 bases). This CDR3 region has 15 residues. Germline CDR1 LGHNA, CDR2 YNFKEQ. The V end lost 4 bases, the J end lost 0 bases, and 12 bases lay between the germline ends. The CDR3, as DNA: TGTGCCAGCAGCCCCCGCGGGTTCGACCAAGAGACCCAGTACTTC. This encodes CASSPRGFDQETQYF.

The chain combines TRBV7-2 with TRBJ2-7; TRBD1 matches 7 bases. The CDR3 has 15 amino acids. Trimming at V came to 2 bases and at J to 4 bases, leaving 8 bases not matched to a gene. In germline, CDR1 is SGHTA, CDR2 FQGNSA. For the CDR3, the DNA is TGTGCCAGCAGCTTAAGAAGACAGGGAATTTACGAGCAGTACTTC. Amino acid sequence: CASSLRRQGIYEQYF.

CDR3 coding DNA: TGTGCCAGCTCTCCCACAGTCCCCCTGCTGTCTTTCTTT. It specifies CASSPTVPLLSFF. V and J are TRBV18 and TRBJ1-1; no clear D. CDR1 is KGHSH, CDR2 LQKENI, per germline. CDR3 length equals 13 residues. The V end was cut by 6 bases, the J end by 12 bases, with 20 bases between.

This chain links TRBV14 with TRBJ1-2; a weak D match, TRBD1 (5 bases). Trimming took 4 bases from V and 4 from J, leaving 13 bases between them. Germline V lookup: CDR1 SGHDN, CDR2 FVKESK. This CDR3 region has 14 residues. CDR3 nucleotide sequence: TGTGCCAGCAGCCCCACAGGTTTAAGCTATGGCTACACCTTC. Amino acids: CASSPTGLSYGYTF.

V gene TRBV21-1 combines with J gene TRBJ2-7; TRBD2 is the table's D call, not checked against the DNA. TRBV21-1 is flagged as a pseudogene. The CDR3 spans 18 residues. The CDR3: CASSKRADSAGRTYEQYF. The CDR3 DNA is TGTGCCAGCAGCAAACGTGCCGACTCAGCGGGGAGGACTTACGAGCAGTACTTC.

This sequence joins TRBV7-6 and TRBJ1-6; 7 nucleotides agree with TRBD1. With 8 bases clipped from V and 7 bases from J, the junction kept 11 bases outside the gene matches. This CDR3 is built from 15 residues. Germline V gene lookup returns CDR1 SGHVS and CDR2 FNYEAQ. DNA of the CDR3: TGTGCCAGCCGCCCCGAAATACAGGGGAATTCACCCCTCCACTTT. Amino acid sequence: CASRPEIQGNSPLHF.

The chain has TRBV4-1 and TRBJ2-3, with D possibly matching TRBD2 (6 bases). Germline CDR1 MGHRA, CDR2 YSYEKL. The germline V and J ends were trimmed by 4 bases and 2 bases, with 13 bases remaining between them. There are 15 residues in the CDR3. DNA for the CDR3: TGCGCCAGCAGCCGCGGGGCAGGTTCCACAGATACGCAGTATTTT. Residues: CASSRGAGSTDTQYF.

The chain employs TRBV3-1 (or the pseudogene TRBV3-2) and TRBJ1-3; weak D call: TRBD1 (5 bases). V was shortened by 0 bases and J by 4 bases, with 13 bases between the two germline ends. This CDR3 has 16 residues. The germline gives CDR1 LGHDT, CDR2 YNNKEL (reference sequence). The CDR3 DNA reads as TGTGCCAGCAGCCAAGATGACCCCAGGGCCGGAAACACCATATATTTT. Its translation is CASSQDDPRAGNTIYF.

The V gene is TRBV6-2 or TRBV6-3, the J gene TRBJ2-1; 13 nucleotides agree with TRBD2. This CDR3 comprises 15 residues. Per germline, CDR1 MNHEY and CDR2 SVGEGT. V shed 6 bases and J 13 bases; nucleotides not matched to a gene: 12. Here the CDR3 reads CASSNPGLAGTEQFF. As DNA, the CDR3 is TGTGCCAGCAGCAACCCGGGACTAGCGGGGACTGAACAGTTCTTC.

CDR3 DNA: TGTGCCAGCAGCCTATTCCAGGACAGCTTGAACACCGGGGAGCTGTTTTTT. It specifies CASSLFQDSLNTGELFF. The V gene is TRBV14, the J gene TRBJ2-2; TRBD1 is a possible D gene (6 bases). This CDR3 region has 17 residues. Trimming took 4 bases from V and 1 from J, leaving 16 bases between them. CDR1 is SGHDN and CDR2 is FVKESK in the germline V gene.